This T cell receptor (beta chain) was sequenced for a study of T cell responses to AZD1222 COVID-19 vaccine. Study-wide findings and caveats: The repertoires were collected only after the peak T cell response. Clonal diversity may have been underestimated, and the donors were mostly white British, with more females than males.

Regarding this clone: As yet, its antigen is unknown.

The assay was immunoSEQ multiplex PCR, and TCRdb's table has in-frame clones only and misses some. The data show about 120,000 clones, with roughly nine tenths seen just once and approximately 4.9% held by the top ten. Trimming removed 1 base from V and 3 bases from J, with 13 bases in between. Germline V gives CDR1 SGHAT, CDR2 FQNNGV. The CDR3 is 16 residues long. The gene calls are TRBV11-2 and TRBJ2-1; the D gene is possibly TRBD1 (6 bases). This specimen was peripheral blood, taken on day 0 of AZD1222 vaccination. This TCR was sampled from an adult in good health. CDR3 nucleotides: TGTGCCAGCAGCTTAGGCCCAGGGGTGGGCTACAATGAGCAGTTCTTC. Protein product: CASSLGPGVGYNEQFF. The full variable domain, rest sourced from reference TRBV11-2 and TRBJ2-1, is EAGVAQSPRYKIIEKRQSVAFWCNPISGHATLYWYQQILGQGPKLLIQFQNNGVVDDSQLPKDRFSAERLKGVDSTLKIQPAKLEDSAVYLCASSLGPGVGYNEQFFGPGTRLTVL.